A single T cell receptor (beta chain) is shown here with its context. Its specificity is unknown. J was trimmed by 0 bases and V by 0 bases; bases with no gene match: 8. The CDR3 extends over 18 amino acids. In germline, CDR1 is LGHNA, CDR2 YNFKEQ. This sample was included in a study of T cell repertoires in cytomegalovirus infection. For the study at large: CMV epitopes used comprised recently identified HLA-C-restricted ones and well-studied HLA-B-restricted ones. Public TCR beta signatures indicated both CMV infection and matching HLA type. Findings of the study overall: HLA-C-restricted CMV-specific TCR beta clonotypes prevailed in the ex vivo response. Of the TCR beta families, the public ones yielded a cumulative frequency that identified carriers of CMV plus the relevant HLA.

TCRdb fed the reads into MiXCR, producing one record per CDR3 protein. The sample records some 350,000 distinct CDR3 sequences, roughly 28% being singletons. The V and J genes are TRBV4-2 and TRBJ2-3; 8 positions match TRBD1. The TCR comes from a human donor in good health (CMV status not recorded). Some clones in this sample may be carry-over from other donors' samples. The sample consisted of cultured PBMCs, taken from culture after CMV antigen stimulation. CDR3 nucleotide sequence: TGTGCCAGCAGCCAAGAACCGACAGGGGCGACTAGCACAGATACGCAGTATTTT. This gives the protein CASSQEPTGATSTDTQYF.